This TCR beta chain was retrieved from a study of CD8 T cells in ankylosing spondylitis. Broader study findings: Disease-linked clones were reportedly significantly enriched in matched ankylosing spondylitis synovial fluid. Clones linked with disease were CD8+ and fairly uncommon in the peripheral blood. Certain motif variants had earlier appeared in reactive arthritis synovial fluid and blood.

Germline V lookup: CDR1 PRHDT, CDR2 FYEKMQ (reference sequence). V shed 0 bases and J 9 bases; nucleotides not matched to a gene: 5. This CDR3 is built from 17 residues. Making use of molecular barcodes, quantitative 5'-RACE generated TCR beta libraries. A single record per CDR3 protein comes from TCRdb applying MiXCR to the 5' RACE reads. The repertoire includes fewer than 250,000 distinct CDR3 sequences, more than 25% of them detected once, and 6.6% sits in the top ten. Remarks on this clonotype: Its antigen is still unknown.

The receptor was derived from a male donor with ankylosing spondylitis or in good health (not recorded which). The sequenced sample consisted of blood, either unsorted or a sorted T cell fraction (not recorded which). J is TRBJ2-1 and V is TRBV13, with 16 bases matching TRBD2. This CDR3 reads CASSLGGTSGRAVEQFF. CDR3 DNA: TGTGCCAGCAGCTTAGGAGGGACTAGCGGGAGGGCCGTTGAGCAGTTCTTC.